This paragraph reports one T cell receptor beta chain. Its specificity is unknown. TCRdb independently ran MiXCR on the reads; one entry per CDR3 protein. The data show fewer than 1,000,000 distinct CDR3 sequences, roughly a third seen once. The sample comes from a study of T cell repertoires in cytomegalovirus infection. Across the whole study: Both CMV infection and a matching HLA type were indicated by public TCR beta signatures.

Germline V gene lookup returns CDR1 SGHNT and CDR2 YYREEE (reference sequence). Between the trimmed V and J ends, which lost 0 bases and 0 bases, there was a span of 14 bases. This CDR3 region has 17 residues. Study results and limitations: The study found HLA-C-restricted CMV-specific TCR beta clonotypes dominating the ex vivo response.

The sequencing here drew on cultured CD8+ T cells from PBMCs, taken from culture after CMV antigen stimulation. The sequence derives from a human donor in good health (CMV status not recorded). Some clones in this sample may be carry-over from other donors' samples. This sequence joins TRBV5-4 and TRBJ2-3, with D unclear. As DNA, the CDR3 is TGTGCCAGCAGCTTGGAATTTTCACTAACTAGCACAGATACGCAGTATTTT. Residues: CASSLEFSLTSTDTQYF.